This entry lists 7 T cell receptor beta chains sequenced from one sample in a study of blood T cell repertoires in COVID-19. Sequencing used immunoSEQ multiplex PCR; TCRdb keeps in-frame clones, though not all of them. The sample carries about 210,000 clones, 65% to 90% recorded once. The sequenced material came from PBMCs or T cells enriched from blood (not recorded which). These receptors were taken from a woman aged 40 to 50 with acute COVID-19.

This clone was recorded once. The rearrangement uses TRBV10-3 and TRBJ1-2, with TRBD1 matching over 8 bases. CDR1 is ENHRY, CDR2 SYGVKD, per germline. This CDR3 has 14 amino acids. Trimming cost V 5 bases and J 4 bases; bases outside gene matches: 6. As DNA, the CDR3 is TGTGCCATCAGTCCCGGGACAGGAACCTATGGCTACACCTTC. Amino acid sequence: CAISPGTGTYGYTF.

This chain uses TRBV9 with TRBJ2-3, with D uncertain. The CDR3 totals 15 residues. From germline, CDR1 is SGDLS and CDR2 YYNGEE. V was trimmed by 2 bases and J by 0 bases, leaving 10 bases between them. CDR3 sequence: CASSVSGSSTDTQYF. The DNA of the CDR3 is TGTGCCAGCAGCGTCTCCGGGTCGAGCACAGATACGCAGTATTTT.

Only one count was recorded for this clone. The rearrangement links TRBV3-1 (or the pseudogene TRBV3-2) to TRBJ2-7, with TRBD2 matching over 7 bases. Germline CDR1 LGHDT, CDR2 YNNKEL (reference sequence). The J segment lost 0 bases and the V segment lost 6 bases, leaving 14 bases of the junction unmatched. The CDR3 consists of 17 residues. The chain's CDR3 is CASSRFGGTASSYEQYF. CDR3 nucleotides: TGTGCCAGCAGTCGTTTCGGGGGGACCGCTAGCTCCTACGAGCAGTACTTC.

This clone occurred once. V gene TRBV13 combines with J gene TRBJ2-4, with D unclear. V was shortened by 5 bases and J by 4 bases, with 6 bases between the two germline ends. Germline V gene lookup returns CDR1 PRHDT and CDR2 FYEKMQ (reference sequence). This CDR3 region has 12 residues. The CDR3 DNA follows: TGTGCCAGCAGCCTCGGGAAAAACATTCAGTACTTC. Its translation is CASSLGKNIQYF.

The chain uses TRBV6-5 and TRBJ1-5; tentatively, D is TRBD1 (6 bases). CDR1 is MNHEY and CDR2 is SVGAGI in the germline V gene. V was clipped by 6 bases and J by 6 bases, with 18 bases between them. The CDR3 is 15 amino acids. Here the CDR3 reads CASRRPQGNGQPQHF. For the CDR3, the DNA is TGTGCCAGCAGACGGCCACAGGGAAACGGTCAGCCCCAGCATTTT.

The chain joins TRBV5-1 to TRBJ2-7, with no clear D. The CDR3 contains 11 residues. V was cut by 1 base and J by 6 bases, with 5 bases left in between. From germline, CDR1 is SGHRS and CDR2 YFSETQ. The CDR3, as DNA: TGCGCCAGCAGCTTGCGTAGCGAGCAGTACTTC. It encodes CASSLRSEQYF.

The V call is TRBV7-9, the J call TRBJ2-1; 8 bases are a match to TRBD2. CDR1 and CDR2 from the germline V gene are SEHNR and FQNEAQ (reference sequence). Trimming removed 5 bases from V and 5 bases from J; junction bases left unmatched: 14. The CDR3 consists of 17 residues. This chain's CDR3 is CASSSGLAVRVNNEQFF. For the CDR3, the DNA is TGTGCCAGCAGCAGCGGACTAGCAGTGCGCGTTAACAATGAGCAGTTCTTC.